This T cell receptor beta chain was obtained from a study of T cells in tumors after PD-1 blockade. Whole-study results and caveats: Two pre-treatment samples showed no clonal replacement between them.

Note on this clone: Its specificity is not known.

Produced via immunoSEQ multiplex PCR; TCRdb's table is partial and in-frame only. The sample consists of about 7,700 clones, around 69% of them appearing once. The V segment lost 6 bases and the J segment 2 bases; nucleotides outside the gene matches: 9. The CDR3 is made up of 15 amino acids. Germline V gives CDR1 MDHEN, CDR2 SYDVKM. This receptor was obtained from a human donor with basal cell carcinoma. The chain combines TRBV28 with TRBJ2-5; TRBD1 matches at 7 bases. This material consisted of tumor tissue, taken after anti-PD-1 treatment. The CDR3 region has the DNA TGTGCCAGCAGGCTCCTCGGGACAGTACAAGAGACCCAGTACTTC. It encodes CASRLLGTVQETQYF.